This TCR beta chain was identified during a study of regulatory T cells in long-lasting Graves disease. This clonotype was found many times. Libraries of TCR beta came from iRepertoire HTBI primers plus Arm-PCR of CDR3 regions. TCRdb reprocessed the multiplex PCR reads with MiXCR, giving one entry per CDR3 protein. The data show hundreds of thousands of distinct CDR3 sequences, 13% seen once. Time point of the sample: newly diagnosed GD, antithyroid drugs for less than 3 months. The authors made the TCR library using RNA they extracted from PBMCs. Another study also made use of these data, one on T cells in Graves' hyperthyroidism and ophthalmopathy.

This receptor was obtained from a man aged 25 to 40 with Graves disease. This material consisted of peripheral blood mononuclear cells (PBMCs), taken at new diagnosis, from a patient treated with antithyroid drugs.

This chain's CDR3 is CASSGLRTDTQYF. CDR3 bases: TGTGCCAGCAGTGGACTCCGCACAGATACGCAGTATTTT. The gene calls are TRBV6-1 and TRBJ2-3; no clear D gene. Trimming cost V 4 bases and J 1 base, with 6 bases left between them. The CDR3 contains 13 residues. Per germline, CDR1 MNHNS and CDR2 SASEGT.